This entry concerns a single T cell receptor beta chain. Seattle participants joined during active infection and were tracked over time. The data originate from a study of blood T cell repertoires in COVID-19. TCRdb's table, derived via immunoSEQ multiplex PCR, lists solely in-frame clones and lacks some. This table holds approximately 300,000 clones, 90% found once. The CDR3 covers 13 residues. V gave up 1 base and J gave up 5 bases, with 7 bases separating them. The germline gives CDR1 SGHNT, CDR2 YYREEE (reference sequence). The sequencing sample was made of peripheral blood. This clonotype originated in a woman aged 30 to 39 with COVID-19, enrolled during active disease. V gene TRBV5-4 combines with J gene TRBJ2-1, with no clear D. For the CDR3, the DNA is TGTGCCAGCAGCTTGATCGTAGACAATGAGCAGTTCTTC. Translating gives CASSLIVDNEQFF.